Listed below are T cell receptor beta chains from one sample, sequenced in a study of blood T cell repertoires in COVID-19. The protocol was immunoSEQ multiplex PCR, while the TCRdb copy is restricted to in-frame clones and leaves out a portion. The sample lists 200,000 to 250,000 clones, 70% to 90% occurring once. Material: peripheral blood. Receptors originate from a man aged 50 or older with COVID-19, enrolled during active disease. Each CDR3 is given with its conserved first and last residue. A D gene is named only where the DNA matches it firmly. The size of a clone is reported for some rows only, either as once, few or many, or as a class for expanded clones.

>TRBV27|-|TRBD1|15|TRBJ2-7
CASSPWTGKGLEQYF
TGTGCCAGCAGTCCCTGGACAGGTAAAGGATTGGAGCAGTACTTC
>TRBV7-9|-|-|13|TRBJ2-3
CASSPRDTDTQYF
TGTGCCAGCAGCCCCAGGGACACAGATACGCAGTATTTT
>TRBV27|-|-|13|TRBJ1-6
CASSDRDNSPLHF
TGTGCCAGCTCGGACAGAGATAATTCACCCCTCCACTTT
>TRBV3-1/TRBV3-2|-|-|13|TRBJ1-2
CASSQGPREGYTF
TGTGCCAGCAGCCAAGGGCCCAGGGAAGGCTACACCTTC
>TRBV11-3|few|TRBD2|12|TRBJ2-7
CASREKGGPQYF
TGTGCCAGCAGGGAGAAGGGAGGGCCACAGTACTTC
>TRBV3-1/TRBV3-2|-|-|14|TRBJ1-6
CASSPFPPSSPLHF
TGTGCCAGCAGCCCCTTCCCCCCCTCTTCACCCCTCCACTTT
>TRBV20-1|-|-|17|TRBJ1-1
CSASRSGQSPVGTEAFF
TGCAGTGCTAGTAGGTCTGGACAGAGCCCTGTGGGCACTGAAGCTTTCTTT
>TRBV11-3|-|-|15|TRBJ2-3
CASSLDGTSTDTQYF
TGTGCCAGCAGCTTAGATGGGACTAGCACAGATACGCAGTATTTT
>TRBV28|-|TRBD1|17|TRBJ1-5
CASRDRGLRYSNQPQHF
TGTGCCAGCAGGGACAGGGGCCTGCGTTATAGCAATCAGCCCCAGCATTTT
>TRBV7-8|-|-|15|TRBJ1-5
CASSLARDNNQPQHF
TGTGCCAGCAGCTTAGCCCGGGACAACAATCAGCCCCAGCATTTT
>TRBV7-8|-|TRBD1|14|TRBJ2-7
CASSENRGHYEQYF
TGTGCCAGCAGCGAGAACAGGGGTCACTACGAGCAGTACTTC
>TRBV5-1|-|TRBD1|17|TRBJ2-2
CASSLDPQGSDTGELFF
TGCGCCAGCAGCTTGGACCCACAGGGGTCGGACACCGGGGAGCTGTTTTTT
>TRBV29-1|-|-|14|TRBJ1-2
CSVEDHGIGYGYTF
TGCAGCGTTGAAGATCATGGTATCGGCTATGGCTACACCTTC
>TRBV27|-|TRBD1|14|TRBJ2-3
CASSARGRADTQYF
TGTGCCAGCAGTGCGAGGGGGCGCGCAGATACGCAGTATTTT
>TRBV6-5|-|-|16|TRBJ1-3
CASSYSGTDSGNTIYF
TGTGCCAGCAGTTATTCGGGAACGGACTCTGGAAACACCATATATTTT
>TRBV7-9|-|TRBD1|15|TRBJ1-4
CASSSSRDRNEKLFF
TGTGCCAGCAGCAGCTCCCGGGACAGGAATGAAAAACTGTTTTTT
>TRBV2|-|-|15|TRBJ2-4
CASSDPGAPKNIQYF
TGTGCCAGCAGCGATCCAGGGGCCCCAAAAAACATTCAGTACTTC
>TRBV18|-|-|16|TRBJ1-5
CASSPPGQNSNQPQHF
TGTGCCAGCTCACCACCGGGACAAAATAGCAATCAGCCCCAGCATTTT
>TRBV6-6|-|-|13|TRBJ2-7
CASSSVEALKQYF
TGTGCCAGCAGCTCGGTAGAGGCCTTGAAGCAGTACTTC
>TRBV9|-|-|16|TRBJ1-5
CASSVGGGDLNQPQHF
TGTGCCAGCAGCGTAGGAGGGGGGGACCTCAATCAGCCCCAGCATTTT
>TRBV6-5|-|TRBD2|15|TRBJ2-3
CASSYSGTSTDTQYF
TGTGCCAGCAGTTACAGCGGGACCAGCACAGATACGCAGTATTTT
>TRBV10-3|-|-|16|TRBJ1-5
CAIRGEGSSSNQPQHF
TGTGCCATCAGGGGGGAGGGGAGCTCTAGCAATCAGCCCCAGCATTTT
>TRBV4-1|many|TRBD1|17|TRBJ2-1
CASSQEPGQGLGDEQFF
TGCGCCAGCAGCCAAGAGCCGGGACAGGGCCTCGGGGATGAGCAGTTCTTC
>TRBV7-2|once|-|15|TRBJ1-5
CASSLNSRAQQPQHF
TGTGCCAGCAGCTTAAACTCCAGGGCTCAGCAGCCCCAGCATTTT
>TRBV6-6|-|-|10|TRBJ2-1
CASGPHEQFF
TGTGCCAGCGGCCCCCATGAGCAGTTCTTC
>TRBV7-9|-|-|16|TRBJ2-2
CASSPQDVGEAGELFF
TGTGCCAGCAGCCCCCAAGATGTGGGAGAGGCCGGGGAGCTGTTTTTT
>TRBV6-5|-|TRBD1|15|TRBJ2-3
CASSPDRGASDTQYF
TGTGCCAGCAGTCCTGACAGGGGGGCATCAGATACGCAGTATTTT
>TRBV5-1|few|TRBD1|15|TRBJ1-3
CASSFGQGPGNTIYF
TGCGCCAGCAGCTTCGGACAGGGCCCTGGAAACACCATATATTTT
>TRBV18|once|TRBD2|20|TRBJ2-3
CASSPRSAGGPPGGTDTQYF
TGTGCCAGCTCACCAAGATCGGCGGGAGGGCCTCCTGGAGGCACAGATACGCAGTATTTT
>TRBV11-1|-|-|16|TRBJ2-3
CASSLMLASSTDTQYF
TGTGCCAGCAGCTTAATGCTGGCATCTAGCACAGATACGCAGTATTTT
>TRBV5-1|once|-|15|TRBJ2-1
CASSSTRDSDNEQFF
TGCGCCAGCAGCTCGACCAGGGACTCGGACAATGAGCAGTTCTTC
>TRBV4-3|-|TRBD1|15|TRBJ1-6
CASSHGQGIISPLHF
TGCGCCAGCAGCCACGGACAGGGTATCATTTCACCCCTCCACTTT
>TRBV3-1/TRBV3-2|-|-|13|TRBJ2-5
CASSSRGQETQYF
TGTGCCAGCAGCTCCCGGGGTCAAGAGACCCAGTACTTC
>TRBV24-1|-|-|14|TRBJ2-7
CATSKNDKSYEQYF
TGTGCCACCAGTAAAAACGACAAGTCCTACGAGCAGTACTTC
>TRBV25-1|-|TRBD1|14|TRBJ1-1
CASSGTGVNTEAFF
TGTGCCAGCAGTGGGACAGGGGTGAACACTGAAGCTTTCTTT
>TRBV10-1|-|-|14|TRBJ2-2
CASSESSIAGELFF
TGCGCCAGCAGTGAGTCGTCGATAGCCGGGGAGCTGTTTTTT
>TRBV7-9|-|TRBD1|17|TRBJ2-7
CASSPRGTGGNSYEQYF
TGTGCCAGCAGCCCGAGGGGGACAGGGGGGAACTCCTACGAGCAGTACTTC
>TRBV19|-|TRBD1|15|TRBJ1-4
CASSLRGQGQEKLFF
TGTGCCAGTAGTCTCCGGGGACAGGGACAGGAAAAACTGTTTTTT
>TRBV5-6|-|-|13|TRBJ2-1
CASSLVGVPEQFF
TGTGCCAGCAGCTTGGTAGGGGTTCCTGAGCAGTTCTTC
>TRBV6-2/TRBV6-3|-|TRBD1|16|TRBJ1-5
CASSLTTGVSNQPQHF
TGTGCCAGCAGTTTAACCACAGGGGTGAGCAATCAGCCCCAGCATTTT
>TRBV20-1|-|TRBD2|14|TRBJ2-3
CSASLAGVTDTQYF
TGCAGTGCTAGTCTAGCGGGAGTCACAGATACGCAGTATTTT
>TRBV21-1|-|-|12|TRBJ1-5
CASSIEPGTQHF
TGTGCCAGCAGCATAGAACCCGGGACCCAGCATTTT
>TRBV5-4|-|-|12|TRBJ2-7
CASSGTSYEQYF
TGTGCCAGCAGCGGGACATCCTACGAGCAGTACTTC
>TRBV3-1/TRBV3-2|-|-|15|TRBJ2-3
CASSQVTGTPDTQYF
TGTGCCAGCAGCCAGGTAACAGGTACCCCAGATACGCAGTATTTT
>TRBV11-2|once|TRBD2|17|TRBJ2-3
CASSLGGSGGSTDTQYF
TGTGCCAGCAGCTTAGGTGGTAGCGGGGGTAGCACAGATACGCAGTATTTT
>TRBV4-1|-|-|16|TRBJ2-2
CASSPDETRVTGELFF
TGCGCCAGCAGCCCGGACGAAACTAGGGTGACCGGGGAGCTGTTTTTT
>TRBV5-4|-|-|16|TRBJ1-1
CASSLQAGTGGTEAFF
TGTGCCAGCAGCTTGCAGGCCGGCACAGGAGGGACTGAAGCTTTCTTT
>TRBV19|once|TRBD2|19|TRBJ2-4
CASSTGLAGAILAKNIQYF
TGTGCCAGTAGTACTGGACTAGCGGGGGCGATCCTAGCCAAAAACATTCAGTACTTC
>TRBV28|-|-|15|TRBJ1-2
CASSHGGSQGYGYTF
TGTGCCAGCAGTCATGGGGGCAGCCAAGGGTATGGCTACACCTTC
>TRBV11-2|-|-|13|TRBJ1-2
CASSLPTDYGYTF
TGTGCCAGCAGCTTACCGACAGACTATGGCTACACCTTC
>TRBV2|-|-|15|TRBJ2-2
CASSGGPINTGELFF
TGTGCCAGCAGTGGTGGGCCAATAAACACCGGGGAGCTGTTTTTT
>TRBV9|few|-|16|TRBJ2-2
CASSVGIGSPTGELFF
TGTGCCAGCAGCGTAGGGATCGGGAGTCCCACCGGGGAGCTGTTTTTT
>TRBV5-1|-|TRBD2|15|TRBJ2-7
CASTTSSGRGYEQYF
TGCGCCAGCACGACTTCTAGCGGGAGGGGGTACGAGCAGTACTTC
>TRBV6-5|-|-|14|TRBJ2-2
CASRDSWNTGELFF
TGTGCCAGCCGCGATTCGTGGAACACCGGGGAGCTGTTTTTT
>TRBV6-6|-|-|14|TRBJ1-1
CASGEGRMNTEAFF
TGTGCCAGCGGGGAGGGGCGCATGAACACTGAAGCTTTCTTT